Presented here are 16 T cell receptor beta chains from one specimen sequenced in a study of CD8 T cells in Susac syndrome (dated by TCRdb to about 2019). Library preparation was by the immunoSEQ multiplex PCR assay. RNA was extracted using the RNeasy kit, and about 0.5 to 1 ug of the RNA was reverse transcribed with random hexamers. TCRdb applied fastp at Q25 and MiXCR to the public reads, then kept only in-frame beta chains. For every CDR3 protein sequence, its rows merge into one entry that carries the most common genes and DNA. Across this sample there are some 96,000 distinct CDR3 sequences, with 95% seen only once. The top ten clonotypes cover 0.3% of the sample. The material sequenced was CD8+ T cells from PBMCs. All receptors derive from a human donor with Susac syndrome.

The chain links TRBV20-1 to TRBJ2-3, with 7 bases fitting TRBD1. Germline V lookup: CDR1 DFQATT, CDR2 SNEGSKA (reference sequence). The CDR3 is 15 amino acids. With 1 base clipped from V and 3 bases from J, the junction kept 7 bases outside the gene matches. The CDR3 reads CSARGGDSRTDTQYF. The CDR3 coding sequence is TGCAGTGCTAGAGGTGGGGACAGTAGAACAGATACGCAGTATTTT.

J is TRBJ2-5 and V is TRBV12-3 or TRBV12-4; 9 bases align to TRBD2. The CDR3 length is 13 residues. The trim removed 6 bases at V and 2 bases at J, leaving 1 base unmatched. The DNA of the CDR3 is TGTGCCAGCAGCGGACTAGCGCAAGAGACCCAGTACTTC. This translates into CASSGLAQETQYF.

The rearrangement links TRBV5-4 to TRBJ1-2, with 8 bases fitting TRBD1. Trimming at V came to 4 bases and at J to 6 bases, leaving 14 bases not matched to a gene. The CDR3 is made up of 16 amino acids. In germline, CDR1 is SGHNT, CDR2 YYREEE (reference sequence). The DNA of the CDR3 is TGTGCCAGCAGCCCCAAGCATGCAGGGGGCCGAGATGGCTACACCTTC. Amino acids: CASSPKHAGGRDGYTF.

The V and J genes are TRBV19 and TRBJ1-1; D remains unclear. CDR1 and CDR2 from the germline V gene are LNHDA and SQIVND (reference sequence). The CDR3 has 13 residues. V was trimmed by 5 bases and J by 5 bases, leaving 12 bases between them. CDR3 sequence reads: CASSAVVGTEAFF. In DNA, the CDR3 is TGTGCCAGTAGTGCGGTGGTGGGGACTGAAGCTTTCTTT.

Points on this clonotype: Its ends do not fully match the called genes, so a read error is possible. CDR3 in amino acids: CSVPGLQLF. The CDR3 DNA is TGCAGTGTTCCGGGGCTGCAACTCTTC. The rearrangement joins TRBV20-1 to TRBJ2-1; D may be TRBD1 or TRBD2 (5 bases each). Germline V lookup: CDR1 DFQATT, CDR2 SNEGSKA (reference sequence). This CDR3 region has 9 residues.

This chain uses TRBV29-1 with TRBJ2-7; a weak D match, TRBD2 (6 bases). Germline-derived CDR1 and CDR2 are SQVTM and ANQGSEA. The CDR3 covers 12 residues. Deletions cut 4 bases from V and 5 bases from J, with 12 bases between. CDR3 amino acids: CSVGLGTHEQYF. CDR3 sequence (DNA): TGCAGCGTTGGACTAGGGACTCACGAGCAGTACTTC.

The rearrangement joins TRBV19 to TRBJ1-5; D remains unclear. V dropped 5 bases and J dropped 5 bases, with 10 bases sitting between them. Germline V lookup: CDR1 LNHDA, CDR2 SQIVND (reference sequence). This CDR3 comprises 13 residues. The CDR3 sequence: CASSRDFDQPQHF. As DNA, the CDR3 is TGTGCCAGTAGTCGAGACTTCGATCAGCCCCAGCATTTT. Supplemented by reference TRBV19 and TRBJ1-5, the full variable domain reads DGGITQSPKYLFRKEGQNVTLSCEQNLNHDAMYWYRQDPGQGLRLIYYSQIVNDFQKGDIAEGYSVSREKKESFPLTVTSAQKNPTAFYLCASSRDFDQPQHFGDGTRLSIL.

The gene calls are TRBV6-4 and TRBJ2-3, with 12 nucleotides matching TRBD1. This CDR3 region has 15 residues. V shed 2 bases and J 4 bases; nucleotides not matched to a gene: 1. CDR1 MRHNA and CDR2 SNTAGT come from the germline V gene. CDR3 region: CASSDGTGGADTQYF. The CDR3 region has the DNA TGTGCCAGCAGTGACGGGACAGGGGGCGCAGATACGCAGTATTTT.

V and J are TRBV23-1 and TRBJ1-6, with D unclear. TRBV23-1 is an ORF; its function is uncertain. V dropped 0 bases and J dropped 9 bases, with 9 bases sitting between them. The CDR3 runs 14 residues. CDR3 in DNA: TGCGCCAGCAGTCAATCCCCAAGTCTTTCACCCCTCCACTTT. Translating gives CASSQSPSLSPLHF.

V is TRBV4-1 and J is TRBJ2-2, with 11 nucleotides matching TRBD1. The germline CDR1 and CDR2 sequences are MGHRA and YSYEKL. The CDR3 loop spans 15 amino acids. Germline trimming cut 5 bases from V and 9 bases from J; bases unmatched to any gene: 8. CDR3 nucleotides: TGCGCCAGCAGCTCAAGGACAGGGGGCGCGCGGGAGCTGTTTTTT. It is translated as CASSSRTGGARELFF.

The chain joins TRBV13 to TRBJ1-2; D ambiguous. V was pared by 0 bases and J by 3 bases, with 8 bases between. The germline V gene has CDR1 PRHDT and CDR2 FYEKMQ (reference sequence). CDR3 size: 14 residues. CDR3 region: CASSLGGNYYGYTF. The DNA for the CDR3 is TGTGCCAGCAGCTTAGGAGGGAATTACTATGGCTACACCTTC.

The chain combines TRBV29-1 with TRBJ2-5, with D possibly TRBD2 on 6 matching bases. V was trimmed by 4 bases and J by 4 bases, leaving 19 bases between them. Germline-derived CDR1 and CDR2 are SQVTM and ANQGSEA. The CDR3 sequence is 15 residues long. CDR3 nucleotides: TGCAGCGTTGCCTTTAACACGGGACTTTTAGAGACCCAGTACTTC. Translation: CSVAFNTGLLETQYF.

The chain employs TRBV7-2 and TRBJ2-4; D not certain. Germline V CDR1 and CDR2: SGHTA, FQGNSA. This CDR3 is 14 amino acids long. V shed 3 bases and J shed 0 bases, with 6 bases lying between them. CDR3 in amino acids: CASSLVGAKNIQYF. CDR3 nucleotides: TGTGCCAGCAGCTTGGTAGGAGCCAAAAACATTCAGTACTTC.

V and J are TRBV12-3 or TRBV12-4 and TRBJ2-5; 13 bases align to TRBD2. CDR3 length equals 17 residues. The V and J ends lost 5 bases and 0 bases, in that order; junction bases with no gene match: 6. In DNA form, the CDR3 reads TGTGCCAGCAGTCCGGGACTAGCGGGACCTTACCAAGAGACCCAGTACTTC. This gives the protein CASSPGLAGPYQETQYF.

The J gene is TRBJ2-5, the V gene TRBV11-2, with D unresolved. This CDR3 is 12 amino acids long. Trimming stripped 5 bases from V and 2 bases from J, with 6 bases between. Germline values: CDR1 SGHAT, CDR2 FQNNGV. The CDR3 nucleotides are TGTGCCAGCAGCAGAAATCAAGAGACCCAGTACTTC. It codes for CASSRNQETQYF. The whole variable domain, filled in from reference TRBV11-2 and TRBJ2-5, reads EAGVAQSPRYKIIEKRQSVAFWCNPISGHATLYWYQQILGQGPKLLIQFQNNGVVDDSQLPKDRFSAERLKGVDSTLKIQPAKLEDSAVYLCASSRNQETQYFGPGTRLLVL.

The V gene is TRBV5-1, the J gene TRBJ1-4, with TRBD1 identical over 7 bases. Trimming took 0 bases from V and 12 from J; bases not matched to a gene: 14. CDR1 and CDR2 (germline): SGHRS, YFSETQ. The CDR3 extends over 16 amino acids. CDR3 nucleotide sequence: TGCGCCAGCAGCTTGGGACAGGGCCTTGCCCCAGAAGAACTGTTTTTT. As protein: CASSLGQGLAPEELFF.